Listed below are T cell receptor beta chains from one sample, sequenced in a study of CD8 T cells in Susac syndrome. TCRdb reanalysed the immunoSEQ multiplex PCR reads using MiXCR and keeps one entry per CDR3 protein. The sample holds some 97,000 distinct CDR3 sequences, around 95% seen once. Source material: CD8+ T cells from PBMCs. The origin of the receptors is a human donor with Susac syndrome. CDR3s include the opening cysteine and the closing phenylalanine or tryptophan. Each record gives: D gene, clone size, J gene, V gene, CDR3 DNA, CDR3 protein. The D gene is left open where the match is weak. A clone size is listed for some rows: how often the clone was seen (once, few, many), or a class if it is expanded.

>-|-|TRBJ1-1|TRBV5-1
TGCGCCAGCAGCTTGCAGGGGTTGAGCACTGAAGCTTTCTTT
CASSLQGLSTEAFF
>-|-|TRBJ2-7|TRBV3-1
TGTGCCAGCAGCCGAGAATTTAGCGGTCCCCTCTACGAGCAGTACTTC
CASSREFSGPLYEQYF
>-|-|TRBJ1-2|TRBV21-1
TGTGCCAGCAGCAAGTCGGGAGATGGCTACACCTTC
CASSKSGDGYTF
>-|once|TRBJ2-2|TRBV24-1
TGTGCCACCAGTGATCTAAGAACCGGGGAGCTGTTTTTT
CATSDLRTGELFF
>-|once|TRBJ2-7|TRBV28
TGTGCCAGCAGTTTTCGCGGGATGAGCTCCTACGAGCAGTACTTC
CASSFRGMSSYEQYF
>TRBD1|-|TRBJ2-1|TRBV20-1
TGCAGTGCTAGAGGACAGGGGGATGAGCAGTTCTTC
CSARGQGDEQFF
>-|-|TRBJ1-2|TRBV18
TGTGCCAGCTCACCGACGGCGGGAAACTATGGCTACACCTTC
CASSPTAGNYGYTF
>-|few|TRBJ2-3|TRBV19
TGTGCCAGTACCCCGATGTGGACAGAGGCTAGCACAGATACGCAGTATTTT
CASTPMWTEASTDTQYF
>-|once|TRBJ1-1|TRBV6-6
TGTGCCAGCAGTCCCCGACAGAGCGATGAAGCTTTCTTT
CASSPRQSDEAFF
>-|-|TRBJ2-7|TRBV24-1
TGTGCCACCAGTCCCCAGGCGGGCTACGAGCAGTACTTC
CATSPQAGYEQYF